The clone carrying this TCR beta chain was found once. What it binds is not known. The entry originates in a study of breast tumors, draining lymph nodes, adjacent tissues. The lymph nodes were axillary draining lymph nodes from breast cancer patients. Broader study findings: Tumor TCR diversity was below lymph nodes but above nontumor tissue. Luminal-like breast cancer showed significantly greater tumor-nontumor repertoire similarity than basal-like breast cancer did. The lymph node origin of tumor T cells was framed as consistent with a hypothesis, not demonstrated. Data fit most tumor T cells coming from lymph node, expanding in tumor.

This CDR3 contains 11 residues. From germline, CDR1 is DFQATT and CDR2 SNEGSKA (reference sequence). The V end lost 5 bases, the J end lost 7 bases, and 11 bases lay between the germline ends. TCRdb recomputed calls from the multiplex PCR reads with MiXCR, one row per CDR3 protein. The sample includes roughly 260,000 distinct CDR3 sequences, about 33% of them seen just once. The material sequenced was axillary lymph node tissue. The rearrangement uses TRBV20-1 and TRBJ2-5; no clear D. The receptor was isolated from a female donor with breast cancer. Some clones in this sample may be carry-over from other donors' samples. The CDR3 reads CSALLEGTQYF. The CDR3 coding sequence is TGCAGTGCTCTCCTTGAAGGGACCCAGTACTTC.